The clone carrying this T cell receptor beta chain has just a few counts. Its matching antigen is unknown. Each CDR3 protein is one row after TCRdb ran MiXCR on the 5' RACE reads. The top ten hold approximately 12% of the sample, which has 300,000 to 400,000 distinct CDR3 sequences, 25% to 30% seen once. The sample comes from a study of T-cell memory formation after mild COVID-19. Study information: The two donors had largely donor-specific TCR clusters.

Germline V gene data show CDR1 as SQVTM and CDR2 as ANQGSEA. The CDR3 spans 11 residues. Trimming cost V 5 bases and J 5 bases, with 9 bases left between them. Whole-study results and caveats: Clones that got smaller from day 15 to 85 had even CD4/CD8, while clones growing later tipped toward CD4+.

The chain joins TRBV29-1 to TRBJ2-5; D is unresolved. This receptor was identified in an adult woman who had mild COVID-19 (a few samples of this study predate the infection). Cell type and time point are not known. Sequencing input: PBMCs or a T cell subset sorted from them (not recorded which). The CDR3 protein is CSVPPWETQYF. CDR3 DNA: TGCAGCGTTCCACCCTGGGAGACCCAGTACTTC.